Shown below are 10 T cell receptor beta chains from a single sample sequenced in a study of blood T cell repertoires in COVID-19. The repertoire was sequenced with immunoSEQ multiplex PCR; TCRdb's copy has only in-frame clones and lacks some. Found here are tens of thousands of clones, approximately 90% of them singletons; the top ten hold roughly 14%. The source material was peripheral blood. Every receptor here comes from a man aged 70-80 years with active or convalescent COVID-19.

The V call is TRBV25-1, the J call TRBJ1-4, with D maybe TRBD1 (5 bases). The CDR3 sequence is 14 residues long. V shed 6 bases and J shed 7 bases, with 15 bases lying between them. Germline V lookup: CDR1 MGHDK, CDR2 SYGVNS. CDR3: CASRSGGLREKLFF. The DNA for the CDR3 is TGTGCCAGCAGGAGTGGGGGGTTACGTGAAAAACTGTTTTTT.

The genes are TRBV7-9 and TRBJ1-4, with 7 bases aligning to TRBD1. The CDR3 has 16 amino acids. Per germline, CDR1 SEHNR and CDR2 FQNEAQ (reference sequence). Losses at the gene ends were 4 bases for V and 5 bases for J; bases not matched to a gene: 10. The chain's CDR3 is CASSSLSGQINEKLFF. The CDR3 DNA reads as TGTGCCAGCAGCTCACTATCGGGACAGATAAATGAAAAACTGTTTTTT.

The gene calls are TRBV15 and TRBJ2-2; the D is unclear. This CDR3 spans 13 amino acids. With 4 bases removed from V and 5 bases from J, the gap between germline ends came to 8 bases. Germline loops: CDR1 LNHNV, CDR2 YYDKDF (reference sequence). Here the CDR3 reads CATSMTPTGELFF. The DNA for the CDR3 is TGTGCCACCAGCATGACTCCAACCGGGGAGCTGTTTTTT. The complete variable domain, with remaining parts taken from reference TRBV15 and TRBJ2-2, reads DAMVIQNPRYQVTQFGKPVTLSCSQTLNHNVMYWYQQKSSQAPKLLFHYYDKDFNNEADTPDNFQSRRPNTSFCFLDIRSPGLGDTAMYLCATSMTPTGELFFGEGSRLTVL.

The rearrangement uses TRBV11-3 and TRBJ1-2, with D maybe TRBD1 (5 bases). V lost 2 bases, J lost 6 bases, and 22 bases lay in between. This CDR3 is built from 17 residues. Germline V CDR1 and CDR2: SGHNT, YENEEA. The CDR3 loop is CASSLSPWSPGTDGYTF. The CDR3 bases are TGTGCCAGCAGCTTATCCCCTTGGTCTCCAGGGACTGATGGCTACACCTTC.

The CDR3 DNA sequence: TGTGCCAGCAGTGACGGGGCGTCGGGGAGGCACGAGCAGTACTTC. Translated: CASSDGASGRHEQYF. The chain combines TRBV7-6 with TRBJ2-7; tentatively, D is TRBD2 (6 bases). V lost 6 bases and J lost 5, with 20 bases in between. The CDR3 is 15 residues long. Germline assignment: CDR1 SGHVS and CDR2 FNYEAQ.

This clone was detected once. The chain combines TRBV30 with TRBJ1-3, with D possibly matching TRBD1 (6 bases). This CDR3 spans 16 amino acids. V lost 0 bases to trimming and J lost 4 bases, with 16 bases between them. Germline V gives CDR1 GTSNPN, CDR2 SVGIG (reference sequence). The chain's CDR3 is CAWSVLPGQSGNTIYF. The DNA of the CDR3 is TGTGCCTGGAGTGTACTCCCCGGACAGTCGGGAAACACCATATATTTT.

The chain carries TRBV20-1 and TRBJ1-2, with D maybe TRBD1 (5 bases). Germline loops: CDR1 DFQATT, CDR2 SNEGSKA (reference sequence). V was pared by 3 bases and J by 4 bases, with 12 bases between. The CDR3 is made up of 13 amino acids. The CDR3 DNA is TGCAGTGCTAGTGAAAGGGGAGGCTATGGCTACACCTTC. It translates to CSASERGGYGYTF.

The chain has TRBV4-3 and TRBJ2-2, with D tentatively TRBD2 (5 bases). CDR1 LGHNA and CDR2 YSLEER come from the germline V gene. The ends were cut back, 1 base at V and 1 base at J, with 10 bases in the middle. There are 16 residues in the CDR3. CDR3 region: CASSQGTGKNTGELFF. CDR3 in DNA: TGCGCCAGCAGCCAAGGTACGGGGAAGAACACCGGGGAGCTGTTTTTT.

This chain links TRBV2 with TRBJ1-5, with TRBD1 as a possible D gene (5 bases). This CDR3 is 16 amino acids long. The V end was cut by 0 bases, the J end by 5 bases, with 14 bases between. Germline CDR1 and CDR2: SNHLY and FYNNEI. CDR3 coding DNA: TGTGCCAGCAGTGAAGCGCTTGCCAGGGTGGATCAGCCCCAGCATTTT. Residues: CASSEALARVDQPQHF.

This clone was picked up one time. V usage is TRBV4-1 and J usage is TRBJ1-3; D perhaps matches TRBD1 (6 bases). The CDR3 is made up of 16 amino acids. Germline CDR1 reads MGHRA; CDR2 reads YSYEKL. The V end lost 3 bases, the J end lost 4 bases, and 16 bases lay between the germline ends. CDR3 protein: CASSQAFGGAGNTIYF. The CDR3 DNA reads as TGCGCCAGCAGCCAGGCCTTCGGGGGGGCCGGAAACACCATATATTTT.